This section outlines one TCR beta chain sequence together with its context. This clonotype was seen at least ten times. Its antigen is unknown. Base quality data are lacking; no much larger clone is found one base away. Ophthalmopathy patients had moderately to severely active disease, with a Clinical Activity Score of 3 or more, a NOSPECS grade of 4 or more, and a disease duration of less than 3 months. Patients with uncontrolled infections, other autoimmune diseases, pregnancy or lactation were excluded. Diagnoses were established on the basis of clinical symptoms, serum thyroxine and TRAb, thyroid ultrasound, and orbital computed tomography. PBMCs were separated from 8 to 10 ml of fresh peripheral blood using Ficoll-Paque density gradient centrifugation. Total RNA was extracted with Trizol reagent, and quality was checked on an Agilent 2100 Bioanalyzer. The record originates from a study of T cells in Graves' hyperthyroidism and ophthalmopathy (dated by TCRdb to the late 2010s). For the wider study: Peripheral blood samples were taken at the time of initial diagnosis, prior to any treatment. To identify TCR V-J signatures that set the groups apart, the researchers used a discovery cohort of about a hundred patients, made up of roughly 40 with Graves' ophthalmopathy and some 58 with stable Graves' hyperthyroidism. Prospective prediction of ophthalmopathy was tested in an independent validation cohort consisting of about 20 hyperthyroidism patients and more than 15 patients who later progressed to ophthalmopathy. The 95 to 100 discovery patients were randomly divided into training and test sets at a 7:3 ratio. Thyroid tissue and blood T-cell repertoires from about 6 Graves' hyperthyroidism patients were also compared in the study. Once sampling was done, hyperthyroidism patients were given methimazole at a starting dose of 30 mg daily, whereas ophthalmopathy patients were given high-dose intravenous methylprednisolone. The paper describes TCR Vbeta CDR3 sequencing of 135 peripheral blood samples, made up of fewer than 50 ophthalmopathy patients, 70 to 80 hyperthyroidism patients and some 17 progressor patients.

Amplification of TCR beta CDR3 regions was carried out from RNA transcripts. For the first round of RT-PCR on the TCR CDR3, the HTBI primer set was used together with the Qiagen OneStep RT-PCR kit. Libraries were constructed in a second round of multiplex PCR, after which size selection and purification were carried out. The libraries were sequenced on an Illumina HiSeq2000 using paired-end 100 bp reads. Per the source publication's procedure: Raw data were processed with SOAPnuke, discarding reads with adapters, uncalled bases, mean Phred below 15, or no exact constant-primer or identifier match. COPE v1.2.5 was used to merge high-quality paired reads, and clonotypes were defined as unique nucleotide sequences. MiTCR v1.1 was used to align clonotypes to the IMGT TRBV, TRBD and TRBJ reference segments. Analysis was restricted to V-J combinations with a frequency above 0.0001, which covered about 99% of repertoires. The TCS score was defined as F50 (clonal expansion) divided by E x V (chaos), with BLOSUM62-based TCRdist calculated between CDR3 peptides within each V-J. Welch's t-statistics and random forest reduced just over 500 V-J features to about 12, which were used in a naive Bayes classifier (R e1071). The public reads were run again by TCRdb, first through fastp at Q25 and then through MiXCR, and only productive beta chains were kept. Rows are combined by CDR3 protein, so each entry shows the most common genes and DNA. TCRdb's processing, not the authors', yielded these V and J calls. The table for this sample lists 450,000 to 650,000 distinct CDR3 sequences; more than 13% of them were counted only once. The biggest ten clones account for approximately 6.4% of the sample.

Points the paper makes about the study in general: In validation, the model predicted progression to ophthalmopathy a median of roughly 6.1 months before onset, with about 67% sensitivity and about 75% specificity. No statistical method was used to set the sample size in advance, and investigators knew the group allocation. A 13 V-J signature model separated ophthalmopathy from stable hyperthyroidism, with about 90% sensitivity and 81.08% specificity in cross-validation and 80%/75% in testing. Most expanded thyroid clonotypes (frequency above 0.001) were also detected in blood, a finding suggesting that blood repertoires may reflect thyroid immune responses.

A distance of 12 bases separates the germline ends of V and J, which lose 6 bases and 3 bases respectively. The germline V gene (reference sequence) sets CDR1 to DFQATT and CDR2 to SNEGSKA. Including the terminal cysteine and phenylalanine, the CDR3 comprises 12 residues. Left in the record is the CDR3 DNA by itself, 36 bases read in frame from the first base. The specimen was blood. This clonotype originated in a woman aged 18-29 years with Graves' ophthalmopathy. Rearrangement joined TRBV20-1 to TRBJ2-7; a tentative D match to TRBD2 spans 6 bases. The sequence in DNA is TGCAGTGCACCGGGACTCCACTACGAGCAGTACTTC. Its amino acids are CSAPGLHYEQYF.